The next 22 T cell receptor beta chains were all read from a single sample in a study of blood T cell repertoires in COVID-19. TCRdb keeps only in-frame clones here, not all; method: immunoSEQ multiplex PCR. The sample carries some 170,000 clones, 84% recorded once. Sequenced input: PBMCs or T cells enriched from blood (not recorded which). The source is a man between 45 and 60 years old who had recovered from COVID-19.

The chain uses TRBV5-1 and TRBJ2-7, with a tentative D call TRBD1 (6 bases). Germline lookup yields CDR1 SGHRS and CDR2 YFSETQ. Trimming pared 1 base from V and 0 bases from J, leaving 14 bases between. The CDR3 runs to 16 residues. CDR3 DNA sequence: TGCGCCAGCAGCTTGTACAGGGACCACCTCTCCTACGAGCAGTACTTC. This sequence encodes CASSLYRDHLSYEQYF.

The CDR3 DNA follows: TGTGCCAGCAGTCTCGGGACAACCATGGGGGAGACCCAGTACTTC. Its translation is CASSLGTTMGETQYF. The V and J genes are TRBV27 and TRBJ2-5, with a weak D call TRBD1 (6 bases). The V gene's germline CDR1 is MNHEY and CDR2 SMNVEV (reference sequence). The length of the CDR3 is 15 residues. V was shortened by 5 bases and J by 5 bases, with 18 bases between the two germline ends.

The J gene is TRBJ1-4, the V gene TRBV18, with a tentative D call TRBD1 (6 bases). Germline V gene lookup returns CDR1 KGHSH and CDR2 LQKENI. Trimming pared 0 bases from V and 0 bases from J, leaving 17 bases between. The CDR3 runs to 19 residues. CDR3 in DNA: TGTGCCAGCTCACCACCCAGGGGCAGGGTATCAGCAACTAATGAAAAACTGTTTTTT. It codes for CASSPPRGRVSATNEKLFF.

The rearrangement joins TRBV7-9 to TRBJ2-5, with a tentative D call TRBD1 (6 bases). Germline V lookup: CDR1 SEHNR, CDR2 FQNEAQ (reference sequence). Trimming left V 7 bases short and J 4 bases short, with 13 bases between. There are 13 residues in the CDR3. The CDR3: CASTPLGAETQYF. The CDR3 coding sequence is TGTGCCAGCACCCCGCTGGGGGCAGAGACCCAGTACTTC. Using reference TRBV7-9 and TRBJ2-5 for the parts outside the CDR3, the full variable domain is DTGVSQNPRHKITKRGQNVTFRCDPISEHNRLYWYRQTLGQGPEFLTYFQNEAQLEKSRLLSDRFSAERPKGSFSTLEIQRTEQGDSAMYLCASTPLGAETQYFGPGTRLLVL.

This clone has a single count. The V gene is TRBV5-1, the J gene TRBJ2-1; 9 bases are a match to TRBD2. This CDR3 spans 16 amino acids. The V segment lost 1 base and the J segment 7 bases; nucleotides outside the gene matches: 9. Looked up from germline, CDR1 is SGHRS and CDR2 is YFSETQ. The CDR3 sequence is CASSLFPAGGPNEQFF. The CDR3 bases are TGCGCCAGCAGCTTGTTTCCTGCGGGGGGGCCTAATGAGCAGTTCTTC.

This chain links TRBV5-1 with TRBJ2-1; 14 bases are a match to TRBD2. J lost 7 bases, V lost 0 bases, and 9 bases had no gene match. The CDR3 consists of 18 residues. Germline assignment: CDR1 SGHRS and CDR2 YFSETQ. The CDR3, as DNA: TGCGCCAGCAGCTTGGTTCCCCCCGGACTAGCGGGGGGTAATGAGCAGTTCTTC. This gives the protein CASSLVPPGLAGGNEQFF.

V is TRBV5-4 and J is TRBJ1-2; TRBD1 agrees at 8 bases. Germline CDR1 reads SGHNT; CDR2 reads YYREEE (reference sequence). The CDR3 contains 12 residues. V lost 4 bases and J lost 8; bases outside the gene matches: 4. This CDR3 is CASSPDREGYTF. The CDR3, as DNA: TGTGCCAGCAGCCCGGACAGGGAGGGCTACACCTTC.

This sequence joins TRBV2 and TRBJ1-4, with D tentatively TRBD1 (6 bases). V was cut by 6 bases and J by 0 bases, with 14 bases left in between. Germline CDR1 reads SNHLY; CDR2 reads FYNNEI. This CDR3 has 16 residues. The CDR3 coding sequence is TGTGCCAGCAGGGAATGGACAGTAACAACTAATGAAAAACTGTTTTTT. Protein product: CASREWTVTTNEKLFF.

This clone was recorded once. V usage is TRBV10-2 and J usage is TRBJ1-1; 9 bases agree with TRBD1. Germline trimming cut 6 bases from V and 1 base from J; bases unmatched to any gene: 3. The V gene's germline CDR1 is WSHSY and CDR2 SAAADI. The CDR3 covers 14 residues. The CDR3 protein is CASRGTGKNTEAFF. CDR3 bases: TGCGCCAGCAGAGGGACAGGGAAGAACACTGAAGCTTTCTTT.

The chain couples TRBV6-5 to TRBJ2-7, with 9 bases identical to TRBD2. Germline V gives CDR1 MNHEY, CDR2 SVGAGI. The length of the CDR3 is 15 residues. The junction had 9 bases not matched to a gene; V was cut back by 4 bases and J by 5 bases. The CDR3 sequence: CASSSGLATFHEQYF. The CDR3 DNA follows: TGTGCCAGCAGTTCTGGACTAGCGACCTTCCACGAGCAGTACTTC.

The CDR3 sequence: CASSPGYSYSYNEQFF. In nucleotides, the CDR3 is TGCGCCAGCAGCCCCGGATACAGTTACTCCTACAATGAGCAGTTCTTC. The rearrangement uses TRBV5-1 and TRBJ2-1; D gene uncertain. Germline values: CDR1 SGHRS, CDR2 YFSETQ. The CDR3 loop spans 16 amino acids. V gave up 4 bases and J gave up 0 bases, with 14 bases separating them.

This clone was found a few times. The V gene is TRBV2, the J gene TRBJ1-2; perhaps TRBD1 as D (6 bases). The CDR3 runs to 15 residues. Trimming pared 4 bases from V and 8 bases from J, leaving 20 bases between. CDR1 is SNHLY and CDR2 is FYNNEI in the germline V gene. The CDR3 here is CASSASTGRGSGYTF. The CDR3 bases are TGTGCCAGCAGTGCCAGTACCGGCAGGGGATCAGGCTACACCTTC.

The chain joins TRBV18 to TRBJ1-5; D uncertain. Germline CDR1 reads KGHSH; CDR2 reads LQKENI. V was cut by 0 bases and J by 3 bases, with 9 bases left in between. The CDR3 loop spans 15 amino acids. The CDR3, as DNA: TGTGCCAGCTCACCACCCTATTCCCCCAATCAGCCCCAGCATTTT. Amino acid sequence: CASSPPYSPNQPQHF. Filled out from reference TRBV18 and TRBJ1-5, the complete variable domain reads NAGVMQNPRHLVRRRGQEARLRCSPMKGHSHVYWYRQLPEEGLKFMVYLQKENIIDESGMPKERFSAEFPKEGPSILRIQQVVRGDSAAYFCASSPPYSPNQPQHFGDGTRLSIL.

The J gene is TRBJ2-5, the V gene TRBV6-5, with D maybe TRBD2 (5 bases). The CDR3 extends over 12 amino acids. Germline values: CDR1 MNHEY, CDR2 SVGAGI. The V and J ends lost 8 bases and 3 bases respectively, with 10 bases between them. The CDR3 region is CASARGEETQYF. The CDR3 region has the DNA TGTGCCAGCGCTCGGGGTGAAGAGACCCAGTACTTC.

The rearrangement links TRBV10-1 to TRBJ2-1; 12 bases match TRBD1. V trimming: 6 bases; J trimming: 7 bases; junction bases outside the gene matches: 10. The germline V gene encodes CDR1 WNHNN and CDR2 SYGVQD (reference sequence). This CDR3 is built from 16 residues. DNA of the CDR3: TGCGCCAGCAGCTACAACCGGGACAGGGGGCTGAATGAGCAGTTCTTC. Its translation: CASSYNRDRGLNEQFF.

The V call is TRBV25-1, the J call TRBJ2-3; 8 positions agree with TRBD1. Germline V CDR1 and CDR2: MGHDK, SYGVNS. The CDR3 spans 14 residues. The V and J ends lost 6 bases and 4 bases, in that order; junction bases with no gene match: 6. The DNA for the CDR3 is TGTGCCAGCAGCGCGGACAGGGTACCAGATACGCAGTATTTT. This codes for CASSADRVPDTQYF.

CDR3 protein: CAWSVGTFNTEAFF. CDR3 bases: TGTGCCTGGAGTGTAGGGACATTCAACACTGAAGCTTTCTTT. The chain carries TRBV30 and TRBJ1-1, with a tentative D call TRBD1 (6 bases). V was shortened by 0 bases and J by 2 bases, with 10 bases between the two germline ends. The CDR3 has 14 residues. Looked up from germline, CDR1 is GTSNPN and CDR2 is SVGIG (reference sequence).

The gene calls are TRBV7-8 and TRBJ2-7, with 8 bases aligning to TRBD1. CDR3 length: 17 amino acids. J was trimmed by 4 bases and V by 2 bases; bases with no gene match: 13. Germline assignment: CDR1 SGHVS and CDR2 FQNEAQ. The CDR3 DNA reads as TGTGCCAGCAGCTTAATTCGGGTTAGACAGGGGACGTACGAGCAGTACTTC. Protein sequence: CASSLIRVRQGTYEQYF.

The chain couples TRBV2 to TRBJ1-2; perhaps TRBD1 as D (5 bases). There are 15 residues in the CDR3. Germline V CDR1 and CDR2: SNHLY, FYNNEI. V lost 1 base, J lost 5 bases, and 14 bases lay in between. The CDR3 sequence: CASSEEVDGAYGYTF. The CDR3 DNA reads TGTGCCAGCAGTGAAGAAGTGGATGGGGCGTATGGCTACACCTTC. Complete variable domain (other parts from reference TRBV2 and TRBJ1-2): EPEVTQTPSHQVTQMGQEVILRCVPISNHLYFYWYRQILGQKVEFLVSFYNNEISEKSEIFDDQFSVERPDGSNFTLKIRSTKLEDSAMYFCASSEEVDGAYGYTFGSGTRLTVV.

V gene TRBV9 combines with J gene TRBJ1-1; 8 positions agree with TRBD1. The V gene's germline CDR1 is SGDLS and CDR2 YYNGEE. The CDR3 is 16 amino acids. V gave up 4 bases and J gave up 4 bases; unmatched junction bases: 12. In DNA, the CDR3 is TGTGCCAGCAGCCCCCAGGCGGCCAGGGGGCTCACTGAAGCTTTCTTT. It is translated as CASSPQAARGLTEAFF.

This sequence joins TRBV28 and TRBJ1-1, with D perhaps matching TRBD1 (5 bases). Trimming stripped 8 bases from V and 11 bases from J, with 21 bases between. The CDR3 totals 13 residues. Germline-derived CDR1 and CDR2 are MDHEN and SYDVKM. The DNA for the CDR3 is TGTGCCAGCGCGGCAGGGAGGTTAGAGAACGCTTTCTTT. Its translation is CASAAGRLENAFF.

This chain connects TRBV5-4 to TRBJ2-4; 9 positions agree with TRBD1. The CDR3 runs 16 residues. The J segment lost 2 bases and the V segment lost 4 bases, leaving 7 bases of the junction unmatched. Per germline, CDR1 SGHNT and CDR2 YYREEE (reference sequence). CDR3 coding DNA: TGTGCCAGCAGCCCTAACAGGGGGCTTACCAAAAACATTCAGTACTTC. Translated: CASSPNRGLTKNIQYF.